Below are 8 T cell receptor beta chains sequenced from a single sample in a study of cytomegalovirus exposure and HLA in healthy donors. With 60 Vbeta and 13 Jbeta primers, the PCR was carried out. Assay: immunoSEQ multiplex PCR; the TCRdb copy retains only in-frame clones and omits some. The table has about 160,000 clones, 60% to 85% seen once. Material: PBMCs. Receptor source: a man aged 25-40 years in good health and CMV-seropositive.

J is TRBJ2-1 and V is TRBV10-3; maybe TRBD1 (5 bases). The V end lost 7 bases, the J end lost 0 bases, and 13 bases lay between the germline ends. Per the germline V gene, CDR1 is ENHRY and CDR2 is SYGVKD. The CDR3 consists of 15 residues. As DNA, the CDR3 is TGTGCCATCACTTCGGACAAGAGCTCCTACAATGAGCAGTTCTTC. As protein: CAITSDKSSYNEQFF.

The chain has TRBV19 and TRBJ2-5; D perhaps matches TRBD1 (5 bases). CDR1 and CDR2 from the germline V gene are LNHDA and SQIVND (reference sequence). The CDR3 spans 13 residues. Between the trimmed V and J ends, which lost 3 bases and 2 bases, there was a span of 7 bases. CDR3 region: CASSIDSQETQYF. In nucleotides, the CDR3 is TGTGCCAGTAGTATCGACAGTCAAGAGACCCAGTACTTC.

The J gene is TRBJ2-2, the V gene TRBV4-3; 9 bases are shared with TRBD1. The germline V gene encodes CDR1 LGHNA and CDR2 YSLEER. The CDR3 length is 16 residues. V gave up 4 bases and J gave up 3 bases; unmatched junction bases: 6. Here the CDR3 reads CASSRLGQGDTGELFF. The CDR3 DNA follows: TGCGCCAGCAGCCGATTGGGACAGGGCGACACCGGGGAGCTGTTTTTT.

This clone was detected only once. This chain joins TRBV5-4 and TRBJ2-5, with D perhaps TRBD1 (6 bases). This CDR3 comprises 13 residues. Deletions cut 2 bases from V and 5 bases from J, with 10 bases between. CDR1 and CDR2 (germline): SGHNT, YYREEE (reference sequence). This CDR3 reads CASSFGTSETQYF. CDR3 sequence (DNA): TGTGCCAGCAGCTTTGGGACATCGGAGACCCAGTACTTC.

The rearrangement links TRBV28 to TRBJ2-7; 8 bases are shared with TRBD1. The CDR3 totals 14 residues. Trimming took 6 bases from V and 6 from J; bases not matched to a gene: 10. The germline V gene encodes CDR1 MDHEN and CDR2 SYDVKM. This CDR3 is CASSPSDRDGEQYF. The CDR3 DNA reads TGTGCCAGCAGCCCCTCGGACAGGGATGGCGAGCAGTACTTC.

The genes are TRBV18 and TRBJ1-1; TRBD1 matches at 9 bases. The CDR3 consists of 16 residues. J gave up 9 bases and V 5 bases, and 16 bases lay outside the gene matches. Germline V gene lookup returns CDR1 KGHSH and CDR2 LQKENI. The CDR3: CASSSRDRVLTEKAFF. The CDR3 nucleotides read TGTGCCAGCTCATCCCGGGACAGGGTTTTGACGGAAAAAGCTTTCTTT.

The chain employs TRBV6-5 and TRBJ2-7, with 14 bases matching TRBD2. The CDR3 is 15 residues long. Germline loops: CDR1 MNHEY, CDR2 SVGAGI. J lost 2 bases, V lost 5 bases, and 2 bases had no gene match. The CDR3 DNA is TGTGCCAGCAGTCCGGGACTAGCGGGGGCCTACGAGCAGTACTTC. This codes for CASSPGLAGAYEQYF.

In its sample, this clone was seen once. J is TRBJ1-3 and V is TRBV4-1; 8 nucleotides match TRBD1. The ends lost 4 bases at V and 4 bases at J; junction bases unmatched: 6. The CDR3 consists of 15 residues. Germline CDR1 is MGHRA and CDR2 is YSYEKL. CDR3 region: CASSLRTGSGNTIYF. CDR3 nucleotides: TGCGCCAGCAGCCTTCGGACAGGGAGCGGAAACACCATATATTTT.